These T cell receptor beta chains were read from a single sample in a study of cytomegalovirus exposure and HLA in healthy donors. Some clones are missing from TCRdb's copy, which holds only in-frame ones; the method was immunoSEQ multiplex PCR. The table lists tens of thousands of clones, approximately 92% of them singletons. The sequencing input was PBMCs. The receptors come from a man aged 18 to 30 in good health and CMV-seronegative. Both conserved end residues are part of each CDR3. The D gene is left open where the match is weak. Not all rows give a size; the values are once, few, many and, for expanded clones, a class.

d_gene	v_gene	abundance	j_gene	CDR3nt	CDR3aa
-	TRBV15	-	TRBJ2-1	TGTGCCACCAGGCTTCTTCCCGGGAGCGAGCAGTTCTTC	CATRLLPGSEQFF
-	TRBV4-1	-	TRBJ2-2	TGCGCCAGCAGCCAAGATCTCGGGACCGGGGAGCTGTTTTTT	CASSQDLGTGELFF
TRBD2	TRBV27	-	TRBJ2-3	TGTGCCAGCACCCAAGCGGGAGGGTTCACAGATACGCAGTATTTT	CASTQAGGFTDTQYF
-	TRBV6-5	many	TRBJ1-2	TGTGCCAGCAGTTACCTTACAGGGAACTATGGCTACACCTTC	CASSYLTGNYGYTF
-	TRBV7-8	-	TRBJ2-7	TGTGCCAGCAGCCTCGGGACATCAACCTACGAGCAGTACTTC	CASSLGTSTYEQYF
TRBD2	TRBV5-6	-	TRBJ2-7	TGTGCCAGCAGCTTAGCGGGACCCGTCTACGAGCAGTACTTC	CASSLAGPVYEQYF
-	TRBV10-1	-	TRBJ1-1	TGCGCCAGCAGTCCCAGGTTCGCAGCCGAAGCTTTCTTT	CASSPRFAAEAFF
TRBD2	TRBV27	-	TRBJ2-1	TGTGCCAGCAGTTCGCCCGGATTTAGCGGGGGGGCCAACAATGAGCAGTTCTTC	CASSSPGFSGGANNEQFF
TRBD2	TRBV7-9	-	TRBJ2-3	TGTGCCAGCAGCTTAGGACTAGCGAGCACAGATACGCAGTATTTT	CASSLGLASTDTQYF
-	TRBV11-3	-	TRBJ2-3	TGTGCCAGCAGCTCCCGTGACGTCACCGGGACAGATACGCAGTATTTT	CASSSRDVTGTDTQYF
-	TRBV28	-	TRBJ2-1	TGTGCCAGCAGCCCAGGGGGCGGGAGGGTCCATGAGCAGTTCTTC	CASSPGGGRVHEQFF
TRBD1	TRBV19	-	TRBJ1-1	TGTGCCAGTAGTCTGCAATCAGGGGGCCAGAACACTGAAGCTTTCTTT	CASSLQSGGQNTEAFF
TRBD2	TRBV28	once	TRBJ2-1	TGTGCCATCCAAGAGGCTAGCGGGAAAAATTGGGATGAGCAGTTCTTC	CAIQEASGKNWDEQFF
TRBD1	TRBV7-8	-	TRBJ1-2	TGTGCCAGCAGCTTAGCAGCGACAGGGGGCGATGGCTACACCTTC	CASSLAATGGDGYTF
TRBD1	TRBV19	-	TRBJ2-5	TGTGCCAGTTCCCTAGACAGGGGAGGACAAGAGACCCAGTACTTC	CASSLDRGGQETQYF
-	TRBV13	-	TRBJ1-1	TGTGCCAGCAGCGCCGCACCATTGGCGAACACTGAAGCTTTCTTT	CASSAAPLANTEAFF
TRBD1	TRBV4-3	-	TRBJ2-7	TGCGCCAGCAGCCAAGAAAGGCGGCAGGGGGCGTTTTACGAGCAGTACTTC	CASSQERRQGAFYEQYF
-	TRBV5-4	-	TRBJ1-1	TGTGCCAGCAGCTACAGCAACACTGAAGCTTTCTTT	CASSYSNTEAFF
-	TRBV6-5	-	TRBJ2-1	TGTGCCATCGCGAAAGTTCGTACCTACAATGAGCAGTTCTTC	CAIAKVRTYNEQFF
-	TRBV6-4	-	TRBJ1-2	TGTGCCAGCAGGTCCCGGGGAGGGAACTATGGCTACACCTTC	CASRSRGGNYGYTF
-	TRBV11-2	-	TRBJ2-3	TGTGCCAGCAGCTTAGGGGCTGACGGGAGAGATACGCAGTATTTT	CASSLGADGRDTQYF
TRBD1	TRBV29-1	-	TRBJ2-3	TGCAGCCATATCAGGGGGCTGAGCACAGATACGCAGTATTTT	CSHIRGLSTDTQYF
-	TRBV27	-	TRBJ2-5	TGTGCCAGCAGTTTCCGAGGCCGAGGTCAGGTGTGGAGGCCGGGGGACGGGACCCAGTACTTC	CASSFRGRGQVWRPGDGTQYF
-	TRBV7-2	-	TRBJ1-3	TGTGCCAGCAGCTTAGACAACTCTGGAAACACCATATATTTT	CASSLDNSGNTIYF
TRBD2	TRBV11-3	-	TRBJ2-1	TGTGCCAGCAGCTCGGGACTAGACAATGAGCAGTTCTTC	CASSSGLDNEQFF
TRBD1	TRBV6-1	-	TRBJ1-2	TGTGCCAGCAGTGATTACAGACAGGGTGCGGATTGGGGCTACACCTTC	CASSDYRQGADWGYTF
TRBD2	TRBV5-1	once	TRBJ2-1	TGCGCCAGCAGCTTGGAGTTGGGAGCGGGAGCCGTCAATGAGCAGTTCTTC	CASSLELGAGAVNEQFF